This entry lists 19 T cell receptor beta chains sequenced from one sample in a study of cytomegalovirus exposure and HLA in healthy donors. PCR amplification relied on 60 Vbeta primers (plus 13 Jbeta primers). Some clones are missing from TCRdb's copy, which holds only in-frame ones; the method was immunoSEQ multiplex PCR. Among around 150,000 clones listed, around three quarters were seen once. Sequencing was performed on PBMCs. Every receptor here comes from a man aged 40-50 years in good health and CMV-seropositive.

The CDR3 nucleotides read TGTGCCTGGACCAGGGGGAGTGAGCAGTTCTTC. This codes for CAWTRGSEQFF. The chain recombines TRBV30 with TRBJ2-1; 7 bases agree with TRBD1. Germline V gene data show CDR1 as GTSNPN and CDR2 as SVGIG (reference sequence). CDR3 size: 11 residues. J gave up 9 bases and V 4 bases, and 3 bases lay outside the gene matches.

The V gene is TRBV27, the J gene TRBJ1-5, with a weak D call TRBD1 (5 bases). This CDR3 has 13 residues. Trimming shortened V by 6 bases and J by 11 bases, and 17 bases separated the two germline ends. Germline CDR1 MNHEY, CDR2 SMNVEV (reference sequence). The CDR3 reads CASRAGGGAAQHF. The CDR3 DNA reads TGTGCCAGCAGGGCTGGGGGGGGAGCGGCCCAGCATTTT.

The CDR3 nucleotides read TGTGCCAGCTCACCAAACTCCGGGAACAAGAACGAGCAGTACTTC. It is translated as CASSPNSGNKNEQYF. The rearrangement links TRBV18 to TRBJ2-7; D is possibly TRBD2 (5 bases). The germline V and J ends were trimmed by 2 bases and 5 bases, with 16 bases remaining between them. The CDR3 has 15 residues. The germline V gene encodes CDR1 KGHSH and CDR2 LQKENI.

The V and J genes are TRBV4-2 and TRBJ2-1, with D perhaps TRBD1 (7 bases). The length of the CDR3 is 16 residues. Trimming took 0 bases from V and 3 from J, leaving 12 bases between them. Germline V gives CDR1 LGHNA, CDR2 YNFKEQ. This CDR3 reads CASSQEEGAVYNEQFF. DNA of the CDR3: TGTGCCAGCAGCCAAGAGGAGGGGGCTGTCTACAATGAGCAGTTCTTC.

This chain connects TRBV5-6 to TRBJ2-2, with 7 bases identical to TRBD2. CDR1 is SGHDT, CDR2 YYEEEE, per germline. The CDR3 contains 13 residues. The V gene end was trimmed by 2 bases and the J gene end by 6 bases; junction bases not matched to a gene: 1. The CDR3 sequence: CASSFGGSGELFF. DNA of the CDR3: TGTGCCAGCAGCTTCGGGGGGTCCGGGGAGCTGTTTTTT.

The chain couples TRBV7-9 to TRBJ1-4; D possibly corresponds to TRBD1 (6 bases). V shed 0 bases and J shed 0 bases, with 11 bases lying between them. The CDR3 runs 17 residues. From germline, CDR1 is SEHNR and CDR2 FQNEAQ (reference sequence). CDR3 amino acids: CASSLAQGLATNEKLFF. In nucleotides, the CDR3 is TGTGCCAGCAGCTTAGCACAGGGCCTTGCAACTAATGAAAAACTGTTTTTT.

V is TRBV27 and J is TRBJ1-2; 12 nucleotides align to TRBD1. CDR1 is MNHEY, CDR2 SMNVEV, per germline (reference sequence). The CDR3 length is 15 residues. The junction had 3 bases not matched to a gene; V was cut back by 3 bases and J by 4 bases. The CDR3 DNA follows: TGTGCCAGCAGTTTGGGGACAGGGGGCGTCTATGGCTACACCTTC. Its translation is CASSLGTGGVYGYTF.

The rearrangement joins TRBV2 to TRBJ1-1; weak D call: TRBD1 (5 bases). The germline V gene encodes CDR1 SNHLY and CDR2 FYNNEI. Trimming took 5 bases from V and 3 from J, leaving 13 bases between them. The length of the CDR3 is 14 residues. The CDR3 here is CASSRFGADTEAFF. The CDR3 region has the DNA TGTGCCAGCAGTCGCTTTGGGGCGGACACTGAAGCTTTCTTT.

The chain links TRBV7-9 to TRBJ2-7; TRBD2 matches 8 bases. CDR1 is SEHNR, CDR2 FQNEAQ, per germline (reference sequence). There are 16 residues in the CDR3. The V and J ends lost 4 bases and 2 bases, in that order; junction bases with no gene match: 10. The CDR3, as DNA: TGTGCCAGCAGCTCCCCGACTAGCGCTTTACCCTACGAGCAGTACTTC. This sequence encodes CASSSPTSALPYEQYF.

The rearrangement joins TRBV6-5 to TRBJ2-2; TRBD1 is a possible D gene (6 bases). Germline loops: CDR1 MNHEY, CDR2 SVGAGI. This CDR3 has 14 amino acids. V was shortened by 8 bases and J by 4 bases, with 14 bases between the two germline ends. The CDR3 region has the DNA TGTGCCAGCGGGGGCGTCGGCAGCACCGGGGAGCTGTTTTTT. Its translation is CASGGVGSTGELFF.

The chain is built from TRBV19 and TRBJ1-3; D is perhaps TRBD1 (5 bases). The germline V and J ends were trimmed by 4 bases and 7 bases, with 17 bases remaining between them. The CDR3 contains 15 residues. Germline CDR1 LNHDA, CDR2 SQIVND (reference sequence). CDR3 sequence: CASSRGPYDRNTIYF. Written as DNA, the CDR3 is TGTGCCAGTAGTAGGGGCCCCTACGACCGGAACACCATATATTTT. The full variable domain, in which reference TRBV19 and TRBJ1-3 provide the parts outside the CDR3, is DGGITQSPKYLFRKEGQNVTLSCEQNLNHDAMYWYRQDPGQGLRLIYYSQIVNDFQKGDIAEGYSVSREKKESFPLTVTSAQKNPTAFYLCASSRGPYDRNTIYFGEGSWLTVV.

This clone was recorded a few times. The chain couples TRBV5-6 to TRBJ1-2, with a weak D call TRBD1 (6 bases). This CDR3 has 15 amino acids. V lost 3 bases and J lost 7, with 19 bases in between. The germline CDR1 and CDR2 sequences are SGHDT and YYEEEE. Written as DNA, the CDR3 is TGTGCCAGCAGCTCACCCACAGGGAGACAAACTGGCTACACCTTC. Its protein is CASSSPTGRQTGYTF.

DNA for the CDR3: TGTGCCAGTAGTCCCACAGGGTGGAGTGGCGAGCAGTACTTC. Protein sequence: CASSPTGWSGEQYF. This chain uses TRBV19 with TRBJ2-7, with D tentatively TRBD1 (6 bases). Looked up from germline, CDR1 is LNHDA and CDR2 is SQIVND (reference sequence). This CDR3 comprises 14 residues. The germline V and J ends were trimmed by 5 bases and 6 bases, with 17 bases remaining between them. The variable domain in full, completed from reference TRBV19 and TRBJ2-7, reads DGGITQSPKYLFRKEGQNVTLSCEQNLNHDAMYWYRQDPGQGLRLIYYSQIVNDFQKGDIAEGYSVSREKKESFPLTVTSAQKNPTAFYLCASSPTGWSGEQYFGPGTRLTVT.

The V and J genes are TRBV21-1 and TRBJ1-2; the table's D call, TRBD1, has no DNA check behind it. TRBV21-1 is a listed pseudogene. The CDR3 has 16 amino acids. CDR3 DNA sequence: TGTGCCAGCAGCAAAGATAGGGGCGTCCATTTTTGTGGCTACACCTTC. Translation gives CASSKDRGVHFCGYTF.

The chain couples TRBV18 to TRBJ2-3; the D gene is possibly TRBD1 (5 bases). CDR3 size: 15 residues. Deletions cut 3 bases from V and 1 base from J, with 11 bases between. Germline values: CDR1 KGHSH, CDR2 LQKENI. The CDR3, as DNA: TGTGCCAGCTCACCCCTACAGGACCGCACAGATACGCAGTATTTT. Its protein is CASSPLQDRTDTQYF.

The rearrangement links TRBV2 to TRBJ1-4, with 7 positions matching TRBD1. There are 15 residues in the CDR3. Germline V CDR1 and CDR2: SNHLY, FYNNEI. V gave up 5 bases and J gave up 5 bases; unmatched junction bases: 8. CDR3 amino acids: CASSPRGFENEKLFF. The CDR3 bases are TGTGCCAGCAGTCCCAGGGGGTTTGAGAATGAAAAACTGTTTTTT.

The chain uses TRBV27 and TRBJ2-1; TRBD1 might be the D (5 bases). Germline CDR1 and CDR2: MNHEY and SMNVEV (reference sequence). The CDR3 loop spans 16 amino acids. Trimming took 5 bases from V and 0 from J, leaving 14 bases between them. The CDR3 region has the DNA TGTGCCAGCAGTGGGATGGACATCGGCTCCTACAATGAGCAGTTCTTC. Translated, it gives CASSGMDIGSYNEQFF.

In nucleotides, the CDR3 is TGTGCCAGTAAGGCTAGCGGGGGTTCCGGGGAGCTGTTTTTT. This translates into CASKASGGSGELFF. The J gene is TRBJ2-2, the V gene TRBV19; 10 positions agree with TRBD2. Germline-derived CDR1 and CDR2 are LNHDA and SQIVND (reference sequence). The CDR3 loop spans 14 amino acids. J was trimmed by 6 bases and V by 7 bases; bases with no gene match: 5.

The rearrangement links TRBV4-3 to TRBJ2-7; TRBD2 matches at 10 bases. The CDR3 length is 15 residues. CDR1 LGHNA and CDR2 YSLEER come from the germline V gene. V lost 1 base to trimming and J lost 4 bases; unmatched junction nucleotides: 4. DNA for the CDR3: TGCGCCAGCAGCCAAGCTAGCGGGAGCGCTTACGAGCAGTACTTC. Amino acid sequence: CASSQASGSAYEQYF.